Described below is a single TCR beta chain sequence and its context. Its antigen has not been determined. Base qualities are missing; no much larger clone stands one base away. Trimming costs V 0 bases and J 2 bases, and their ends lie 16 bases apart. From the cysteine up to the phenylalanine, the CDR3 has a length of 18 residues. Left in the record is the CDR3 DNA by itself, 54 bases read in frame from the first base. From a lookup of the germline V gene, CDR1 and CDR2 are SGHNT and YENEEA. This sample stems from a study of T cell repertoires in cytomegalovirus infection (dated by TCRdb to the late 2010s). With regard to the full study: Because public TCR beta signatures pointed to carriage of CMV infection together with the matching HLA type, the HLA type of each donor mattered for the analysis.

The research as a whole found: The ex vivo response was dominated by HLA-C-restricted CMV-specific TCR beta clonotypes, which also provided the single most frequent clonotype in two of eight donors. In both this cohort and an independent cohort of some 350 donors, the cumulative frequency of public TCR beta family members distinguished carriers of CMV infection plus the relevant HLA type.

Sequencing was carried out with an Illumina HiSeq 1500. TCRdb handled the public reads itself, with Q25 trimming in fastp and clone calling in MiXCR, and kept productive beta chains. CDR3 protein sequences are deduplicated, and each keeps its most common genes and DNA. This sample lists around 550,000 distinct CDR3 sequences; around 27% were detected once. About 13% of the sample is held by the ten biggest clonotypes. This sequence uses TRBV11-3 and TRBJ2-2; the D gene is perhaps TRBD1 or TRBD2, as each covers 5 bases. Sequencing was performed on PBMCs. This clonotype was sampled from a human donor in good health (CMV status not recorded). Some clones in this sample may be carry-over from other donors' samples. The CDR3 region has the sequence CASSLDQGGTANTGELFF. The bases read TGTGCCAGCAGCTTAGATCAGGGTGGGACCGCCAACACCGGGGAGCTGTTTTTT.